This TCR beta chain was recovered during a study of cytomegalovirus exposure and HLA in healthy donors. The length of the CDR3 is 16 residues. In germline, CDR1 is SGHRS, CDR2 YFSETQ. The J segment lost 0 bases and the V segment lost 4 bases, leaving 7 bases of the junction unmatched. Amplification used 60 Vbeta primers and 13 Jbeta primers. Generated by immunoSEQ multiplex PCR, the TCRdb table keeps only in-frame clones and is missing some. The sample carries 200,000 to 250,000 clones, around 76% recorded once. On this clone itself: Its specificity is not known.

Study conclusions and caveats: CMV antigen specificity was confirmed in vitro for three CMV-associated chains. Reports indicate that TCR beta sequences accurately predicted the HLA-A and HLA-B alleles of most subjects.

The sequenced sample was PBMCs. The receptor comes from a woman between 35 and 50 years old in good health and CMV-seropositive. This chain connects TRBV5-1 to TRBJ2-1, with TRBD1 matching 7 bases. The CDR3 sequence: CASSVGTVLSYNEQFF. The CDR3 DNA reads as TGCGCCAGCAGCGTTGGGACAGTTCTCTCCTACAATGAGCAGTTCTTC.